What follows are 9 T cell receptor beta chains derived from one specimen sequenced in a study of a mutant IDH1 vaccine in newly diagnosed glioma. Time point given: week 47, end of study. A 20-mer mutant IDH1 peptide at 300 ug was injected subcutaneously with topical imiquimod. Which antigens these TCRs recognize remains unknown. The protocol was immunoSEQ multiplex PCR, while the TCRdb copy is restricted to in-frame clones and leaves out a portion. Altogether some 34,000 clones are present, around nine tenths being singletons, with the ten largest covering 5% to 6.5%. The source material was PBMCs, sampled from a glioma patient whose treatment included an IDH1 peptide vaccine. The receptors originated from a woman aged 35 to 49 with glioma.

V usage is TRBV9 and J usage is TRBJ2-1, with 8 bases aligning to TRBD1. The length of the CDR3 is 14 residues. V dropped 5 bases and J dropped 7; count of bases not matched to a gene: 8. The V gene's germline CDR1 is SGDLS and CDR2 YYNGEE. The CDR3 DNA reads TGTGCCAGCAGTCCGGGACAGGACTTTAATGAGCAGTTCTTC. It encodes CASSPGQDFNEQFF.

This sequence joins TRBV29-1 and TRBJ2-2; TRBD1 might be the D (5 bases). This CDR3 contains 14 residues. Germline values: CDR1 SQVTM, CDR2 ANQGSEA. The ends were cut back, 4 bases at V and 2 bases at J, with 11 bases in the middle. The CDR3 loop reads CSVGGITNTGELFF. The CDR3 region has the DNA TGCAGCGTTGGGGGCATTACTAACACCGGGGAGCTGTTTTTT.

The chain is built from TRBV2 and TRBJ2-3; no clear D. CDR3 length: 10 residues. Trimming removed 8 bases at V and 8 bases at J, with 8 bases between. Germline CDR1 reads SNHLY; CDR2 reads FYNNEI. CDR3 sequence reads: CASLGATQYF. As DNA, the CDR3 is TGTGCCAGCCTCGGCGCTACGCAGTATTTT.

There are a few counts of this clone. J is TRBJ1-4 and V is TRBV5-1, with a weak D call TRBD1 (5 bases). The V end lost 4 bases, the J end lost 2 bases, and 9 bases lay between the germline ends. This CDR3 spans 14 amino acids. Per the germline V gene, CDR1 is SGHRS and CDR2 is YFSETQ. This chain's CDR3 is CASSPGRTNEKLFF. CDR3 DNA: TGCGCCAGCAGCCCGGGACGGACTAATGAAAAACTGTTTTTT.

The V gene is TRBV7-2, the J gene TRBJ1-5, with 7 bases aligning to TRBD1. This CDR3 spans 15 amino acids. CDR1 is SGHTA and CDR2 is FQGNSA in the germline V gene. The V and J ends lost 5 bases and 6 bases, in that order; junction bases with no gene match: 10. CDR3 in DNA: TGTGCCAGCAGCCGCCTAACAGGGGTTGGTCAGCCCCAGCATTTT. This translates into CASSRLTGVGQPQHF.

The chain links TRBV30 to TRBJ1-5; possibly TRBD1 for D (5 bases). Germline assignment: CDR1 GTSNPN and CDR2 SVGIG (reference sequence). The CDR3 runs 14 residues. Trimming pared 3 bases from V and 4 bases from J, leaving 13 bases between. As DNA, the CDR3 is TGTGCCTGGAGGGGGCAGGCCGGGAATCAGCCCCAGCATTTT. Amino acids: CAWRGQAGNQPQHF.

The rearrangement links TRBV6-1 to TRBJ1-1; no definite D call. V dropped 2 bases and J dropped 1 base, with 11 bases sitting between them. The CDR3 has 15 residues. Per the germline V gene, CDR1 is MNHNS and CDR2 is SASEGT. CDR3 loop: CASSEWRVGNTEAFF. The DNA for the CDR3 is TGTGCCAGCAGTGAATGGAGGGTGGGGAACACTGAAGCTTTCTTT.

The sample holds one count of this clone. The chain carries TRBV2 and TRBJ2-3, with TRBD1 matching over 10 bases. J gave up 6 bases and V 6 bases, and 6 bases lay outside the gene matches. Germline-derived CDR1 and CDR2 are SNHLY and FYNNEI. This CDR3 comprises 14 residues. The CDR3 here is CASRAGTGADTQYF. Written as DNA, the CDR3 is TGTGCCAGCAGGGCCGGGACAGGGGCGGATACGCAGTATTTT.

V gene TRBV30 combines with J gene TRBJ1-1, with TRBD1 matching over 8 bases. The germline gives CDR1 GTSNPN, CDR2 SVGIG (reference sequence). Trimming at V came to 3 bases and at J to 4 bases, leaving 10 bases not matched to a gene. The CDR3 sequence is 15 residues long. CDR3 loop: CAWRIGRGPFTEAFF. The CDR3 nucleotides are TGTGCCTGGAGAATAGGCAGGGGGCCATTCACTGAAGCTTTCTTT.